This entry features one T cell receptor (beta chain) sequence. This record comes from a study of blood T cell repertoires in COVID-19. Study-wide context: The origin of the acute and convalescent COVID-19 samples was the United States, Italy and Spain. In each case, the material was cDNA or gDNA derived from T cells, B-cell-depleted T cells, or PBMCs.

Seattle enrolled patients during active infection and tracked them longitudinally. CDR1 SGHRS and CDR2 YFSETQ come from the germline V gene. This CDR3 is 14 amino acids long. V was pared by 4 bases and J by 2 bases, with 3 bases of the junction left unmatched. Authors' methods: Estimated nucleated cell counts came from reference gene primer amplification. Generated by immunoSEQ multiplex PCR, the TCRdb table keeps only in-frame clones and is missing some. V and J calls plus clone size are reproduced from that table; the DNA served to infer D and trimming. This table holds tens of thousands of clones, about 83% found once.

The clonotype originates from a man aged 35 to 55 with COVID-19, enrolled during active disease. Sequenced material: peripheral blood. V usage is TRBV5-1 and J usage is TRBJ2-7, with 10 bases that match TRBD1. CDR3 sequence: CASSVGTGAYEQYF. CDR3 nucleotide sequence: TGCGCCAGCAGCGTCGGGACAGGGGCCTACGAGCAGTACTTC.